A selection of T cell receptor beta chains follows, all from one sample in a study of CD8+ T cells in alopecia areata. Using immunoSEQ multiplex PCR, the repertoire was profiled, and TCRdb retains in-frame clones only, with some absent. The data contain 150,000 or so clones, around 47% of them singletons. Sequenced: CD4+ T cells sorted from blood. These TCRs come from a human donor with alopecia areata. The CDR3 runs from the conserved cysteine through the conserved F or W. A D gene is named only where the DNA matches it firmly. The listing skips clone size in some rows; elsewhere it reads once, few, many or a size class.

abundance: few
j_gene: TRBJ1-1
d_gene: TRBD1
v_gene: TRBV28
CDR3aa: CASSLWGGGANTEAFF
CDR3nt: TGTGCCAGCAGTTTATGGGGAGGGGGCGCGAACACTGAAGCTTTCTTT

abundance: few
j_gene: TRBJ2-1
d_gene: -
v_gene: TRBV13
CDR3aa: CASSVGAYNEQFF
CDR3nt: TGTGCCAGCAGCGTAGGTGCGTACAATGAGCAGTTCTTC

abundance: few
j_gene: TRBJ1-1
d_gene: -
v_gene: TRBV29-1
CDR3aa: CSLKLRQAADTEAFF
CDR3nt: TGCAGCCTAAAGCTTAGACAGGCGGCCGACACTGAAGCTTTCTTT

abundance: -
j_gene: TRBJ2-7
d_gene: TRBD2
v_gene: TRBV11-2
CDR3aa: CASSLASGKVEQYF
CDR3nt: TGTGCCAGCAGCTTAGCTAGCGGGAAGGTCGAGCAGTACTTC

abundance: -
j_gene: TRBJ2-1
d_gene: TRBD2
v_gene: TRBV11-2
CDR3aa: CASSLDRAGRAYNEQFF
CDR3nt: TGTGCCAGCAGCTTAGATCGGGCCGGGAGGGCCTACAATGAGCAGTTCTTC

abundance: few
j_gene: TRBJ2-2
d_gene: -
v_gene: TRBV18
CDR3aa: CASSPSIVTGVYTGELFF
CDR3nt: TGTGCCAGCTCACCGAGTATAGTTACGGGAGTATACACCGGGGAGCTGTTTTTT

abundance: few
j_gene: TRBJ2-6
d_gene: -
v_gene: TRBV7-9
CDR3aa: CASSLGGVRPSGANVLTF
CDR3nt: TGTGCCAGCAGCTTAGGAGGGGTCCGACCCTCTGGGGCCAACGTCCTGACTTTC

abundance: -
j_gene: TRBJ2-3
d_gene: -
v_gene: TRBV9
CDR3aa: CASSVGLSGTDTQYF
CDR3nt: TGTGCCAGCAGCGTAGGCCTTAGCGGAACAGATACGCAGTATTTT

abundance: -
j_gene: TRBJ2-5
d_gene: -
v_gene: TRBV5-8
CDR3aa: CASSLEASQTQYF
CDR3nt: TGTGCCAGCAGCTTGGAAGCTAGTCAGACCCAGTACTTC

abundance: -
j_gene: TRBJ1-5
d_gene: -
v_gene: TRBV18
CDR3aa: CASSPRQSNQPQHF
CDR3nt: TGTGCCAGCTCACCGAGACAGTCTAATCAGCCCCAGCATTTT

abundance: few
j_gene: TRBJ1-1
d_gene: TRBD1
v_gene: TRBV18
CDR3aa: CASSPSLEQGVSWNTEAFF
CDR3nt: TGTGCCAGCTCACCGTCCCTGGAACAGGGGGTTTCGTGGAACACTGAAGCTTTCTTT

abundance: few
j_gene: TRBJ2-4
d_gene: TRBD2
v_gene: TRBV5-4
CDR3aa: CASSWTSGRAKNIQYF
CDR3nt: TGTGCCAGCAGCTGGACTAGCGGGAGAGCCAAAAACATTCAGTACTTC

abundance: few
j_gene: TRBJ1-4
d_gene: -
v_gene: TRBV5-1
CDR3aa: CASRLGSGDEKLFF
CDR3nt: TGCGCCAGCAGGTTAGGATCCGGGGATGAAAAACTGTTTTTT

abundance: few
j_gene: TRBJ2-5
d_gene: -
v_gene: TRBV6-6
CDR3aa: CASSAQETQYF
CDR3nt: TGTGCCAGCAGCGCCCAAGAGACCCAGTACTTC

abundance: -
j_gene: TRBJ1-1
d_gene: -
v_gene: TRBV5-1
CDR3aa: CASSLVGGTNTEAFF
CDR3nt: TGCGCCAGCAGCTTGGTAGGCGGCACAAACACTGAAGCTTTCTTT

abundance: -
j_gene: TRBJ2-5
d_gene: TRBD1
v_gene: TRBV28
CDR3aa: CASSLWAGGGQETQYF
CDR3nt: TGTGCCAGCAGTTTATGGGCAGGGGGCGGCCAAGAGACCCAGTACTTC

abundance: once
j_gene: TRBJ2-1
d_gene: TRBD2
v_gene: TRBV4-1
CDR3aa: CASSQLSGRAGNEQFF
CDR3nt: TGCGCCAGCAGCCAATTAAGCGGGAGGGCGGGGAATGAGCAGTTCTTC

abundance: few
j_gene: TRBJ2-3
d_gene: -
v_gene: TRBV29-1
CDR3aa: CSVRPMDTQYF
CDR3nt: TGCAGCGTGAGGCCCATGGATACGCAGTATTTT

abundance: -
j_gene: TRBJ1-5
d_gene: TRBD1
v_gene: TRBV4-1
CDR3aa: CASSLGTGGFSQPQHF
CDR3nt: TGCGCCAGCAGCCTGGGGACAGGAGGTTTTTCTCAGCCCCAGCATTTT

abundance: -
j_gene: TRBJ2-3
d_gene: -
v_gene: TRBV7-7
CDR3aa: CASSLERSDTQYF
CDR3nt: TGTGCTAGCAGCTTAGAGCGGAGTGATACGCAGTATTTT

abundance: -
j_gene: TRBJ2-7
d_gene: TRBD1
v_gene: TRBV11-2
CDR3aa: CASSFDRDIEQYF
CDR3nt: TGTGCCAGCAGCTTCGACAGGGACATCGAGCAGTACTTC

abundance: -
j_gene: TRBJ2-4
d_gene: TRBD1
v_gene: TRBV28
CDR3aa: CATGQGANIQYF
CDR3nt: TGTGCCACGGGACAGGGGGCAAACATTCAGTACTTC

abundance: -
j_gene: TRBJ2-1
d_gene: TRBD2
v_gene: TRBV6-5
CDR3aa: CASSYAGLADYNEQFF
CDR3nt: TGTGCCAGCAGTTACGCTGGACTAGCGGATTACAATGAGCAGTTCTTC

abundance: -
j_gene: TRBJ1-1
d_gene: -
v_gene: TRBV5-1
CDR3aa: CASSFAGENEAFF
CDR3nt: TGCGCCAGCAGCTTTGCGGGGGAGAATGAAGCTTTCTTT

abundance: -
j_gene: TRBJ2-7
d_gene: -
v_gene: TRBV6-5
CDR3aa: CAGTLPPYEQYF
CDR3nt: TGTGCCGGGACATTGCCACCCTACGAGCAGTACTTC

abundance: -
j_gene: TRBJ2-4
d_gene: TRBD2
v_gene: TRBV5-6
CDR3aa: CASSFSGRLAKNIQYF
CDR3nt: TGTGCCAGCAGCTTTAGCGGGAGACTAGCCAAAAACATTCAGTACTTC

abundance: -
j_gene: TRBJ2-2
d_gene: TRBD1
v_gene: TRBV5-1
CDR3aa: CASSREQGATGELFF
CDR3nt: TGCGCCAGCAGCCGGGAACAGGGGGCCACCGGGGAGCTGTTTTTT

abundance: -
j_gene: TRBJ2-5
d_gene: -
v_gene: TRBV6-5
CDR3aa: CASSTETIQETQYF
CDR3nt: TGTGCCAGCAGTACTGAGACAATCCAGGAGACCCAGTACTTC

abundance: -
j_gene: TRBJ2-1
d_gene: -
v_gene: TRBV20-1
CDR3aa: CSAFGGGEQFF
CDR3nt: TGCAGTGCTTTCGGTGGCGGTGAGCAGTTCTTC

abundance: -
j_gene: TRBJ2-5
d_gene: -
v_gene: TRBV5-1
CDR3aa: CASSLDPGDETQYF
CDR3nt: TGCGCCAGCAGCTTGGACCCGGGTGACGAGACCCAGTACTTC

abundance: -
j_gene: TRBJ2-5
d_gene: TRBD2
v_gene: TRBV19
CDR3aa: CASRDSGRWETQYF
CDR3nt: TGTGCCAGTAGGGATAGCGGGAGGTGGGAGACCCAGTACTTC

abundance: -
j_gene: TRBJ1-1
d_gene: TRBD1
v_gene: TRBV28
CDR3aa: CASSRAGRGTEAFF
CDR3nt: TGTGCCAGCAGTCGGGCGGGCAGGGGGACTGAAGCTTTCTTT

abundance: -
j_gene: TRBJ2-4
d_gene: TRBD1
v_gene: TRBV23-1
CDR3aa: CASIPSLGGDIQYF
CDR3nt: TGCGCCAGCATTCCCAGCTTAGGGGGCGACATTCAGTACTTC

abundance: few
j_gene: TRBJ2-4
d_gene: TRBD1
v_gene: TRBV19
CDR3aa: CASSTSQGARNIQYF
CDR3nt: TGTGCCAGTAGTACGTCACAGGGGGCGAGAAACATTCAGTACTTC

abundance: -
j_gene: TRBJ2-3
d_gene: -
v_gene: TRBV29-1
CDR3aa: CSVREGADTQYF
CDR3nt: TGCAGCGTACGTGAGGGGGCAGATACGCAGTATTTT

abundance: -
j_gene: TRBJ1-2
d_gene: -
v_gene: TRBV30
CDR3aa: CAWSALGFEPSYGYTF
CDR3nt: TGTGCCTGGAGTGCCCTTGGTTTTGAACCCAGCTATGGCTACACCTTC

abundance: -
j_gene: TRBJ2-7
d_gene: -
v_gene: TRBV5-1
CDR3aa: CASSRVYEVTPVEQYF
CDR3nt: TGCGCCAGCAGCAGAGTTTATGAGGTGACACCGGTCGAGCAGTACTTC

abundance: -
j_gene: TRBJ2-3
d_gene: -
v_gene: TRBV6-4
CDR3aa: CASSESGSTDTQYF
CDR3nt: TGTGCCAGCAGTGAAAGCGGGAGCACAGATACGCAGTATTTT

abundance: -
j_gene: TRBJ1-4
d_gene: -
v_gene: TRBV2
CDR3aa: CASQGSDEKLFF
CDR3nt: TGTGCCAGTCAGGGGTCTGATGAAAAACTGTTTTTT

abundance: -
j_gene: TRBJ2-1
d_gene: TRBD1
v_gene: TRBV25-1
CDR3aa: CASSRTGQEQFF
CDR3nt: TGTGCCAGCAGTAGGACGGGACAGGAGCAGTTCTTC

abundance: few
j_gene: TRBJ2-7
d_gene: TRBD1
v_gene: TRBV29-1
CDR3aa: CSVHLGTGMYEQYF
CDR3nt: TGCAGCGTTCATCTCGGGACAGGGATGTACGAGCAGTACTTC

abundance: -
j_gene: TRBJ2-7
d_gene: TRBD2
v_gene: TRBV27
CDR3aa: CASSRTSGINEQYF
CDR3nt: TGTGCCAGCAGCCGGACTAGCGGGATCAACGAGCAGTACTTC

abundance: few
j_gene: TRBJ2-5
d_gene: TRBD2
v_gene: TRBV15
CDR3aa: CATSRDPGLAGAETQYF
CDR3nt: TGTGCCACCAGCAGAGATCCAGGACTAGCGGGAGCAGAGACCCAGTACTTC

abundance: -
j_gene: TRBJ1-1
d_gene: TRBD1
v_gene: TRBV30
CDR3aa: CAWGGGTGRGDEAFF
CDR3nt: TGTGCCTGGGGGGGAGGGACAGGGCGTGGGGATGAAGCTTTCTTT

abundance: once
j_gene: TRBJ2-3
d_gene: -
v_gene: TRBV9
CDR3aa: CASSVDARGRGAIADTQYF
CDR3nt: TGTGCCAGCAGCGTAGACGCCAGGGGACGTGGGGCTATTGCAGATACGCAGTATTTT

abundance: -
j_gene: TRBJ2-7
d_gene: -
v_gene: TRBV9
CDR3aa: CASSAGASLDEQYF
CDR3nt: TGTGCCAGCAGCGCCGGAGCCAGCCTGGACGAGCAGTACTTC

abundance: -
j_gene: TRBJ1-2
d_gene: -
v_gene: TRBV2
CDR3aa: CASSEASGYGYTF
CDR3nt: TGTGCCAGCAGTGAAGCTAGCGGCTATGGCTACACCTTC

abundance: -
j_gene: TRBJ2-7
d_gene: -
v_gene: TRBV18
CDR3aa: CATRGQGIYEQYF
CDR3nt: TGTGCCACCCGGGGGCAGGGTATCTACGAGCAGTACTTC

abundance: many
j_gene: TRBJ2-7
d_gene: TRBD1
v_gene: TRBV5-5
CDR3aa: CASSSLSGQGSSYEQYF
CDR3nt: TGTGCCAGCAGTTCCTTGAGCGGACAGGGGTCTTCCTACGAGCAGTACTTC

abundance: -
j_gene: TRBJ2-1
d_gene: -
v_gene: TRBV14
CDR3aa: CASSAQLWEQFF
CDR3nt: TGTGCCAGCAGCGCACAGCTCTGGGAGCAGTTCTTC

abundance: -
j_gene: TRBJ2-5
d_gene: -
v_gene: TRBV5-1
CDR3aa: CASTPGAPQETQYF
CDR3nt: TGCGCCAGCACTCCAGGGGCGCCCCAAGAGACCCAGTACTTC

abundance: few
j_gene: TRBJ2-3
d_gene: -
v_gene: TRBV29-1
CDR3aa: CSVLRYTDTQYF
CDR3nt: TGCAGCGTTTTGAGATACACAGATACGCAGTATTTT

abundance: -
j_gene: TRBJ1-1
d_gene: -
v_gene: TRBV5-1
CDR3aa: CASSFEGVEDEAFF
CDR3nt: TGCGCCAGCAGTTTCGAGGGGGTCGAGGATGAAGCTTTCTTT

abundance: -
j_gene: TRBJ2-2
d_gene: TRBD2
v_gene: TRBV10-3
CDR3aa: CATRTSGRGSTGELFF
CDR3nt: TGTGCCACCCGGACTAGCGGGAGAGGGAGCACCGGGGAGCTGTTTTTT

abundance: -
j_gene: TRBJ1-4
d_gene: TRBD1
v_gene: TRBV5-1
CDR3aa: CASSLRTGTFEKLFF
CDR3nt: TGCGCCAGCAGCTTGAGGACAGGAACGTTTGAAAAACTGTTTTTT

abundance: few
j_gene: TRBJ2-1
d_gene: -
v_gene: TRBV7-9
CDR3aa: CASSKMVSLIRTNEQFF
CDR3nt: TGTGCCAGCAGCAAAATGGTCTCTTTAATCCGGACAAATGAGCAGTTCTTC

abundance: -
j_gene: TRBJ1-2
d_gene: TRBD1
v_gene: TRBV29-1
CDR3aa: CSGGQVEYGYAF
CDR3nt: TGCAGCGGAGGACAGGTGGAGTATGGCTACGCCTTC

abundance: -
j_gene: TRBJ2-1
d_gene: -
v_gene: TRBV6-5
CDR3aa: CASRHLTDEQFF
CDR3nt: TGTGCCAGCAGACACCTAACGGATGAGCAGTTCTTC

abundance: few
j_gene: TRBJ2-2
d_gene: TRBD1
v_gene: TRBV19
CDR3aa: CASAGTGGTGELFF
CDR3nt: TGTGCCAGCGCCGGGACAGGGGGAACCGGGGAGCTGTTTTTT

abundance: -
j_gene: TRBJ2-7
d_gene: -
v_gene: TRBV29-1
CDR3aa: CSVSQGRNEQYF
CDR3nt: TGCAGCGTGTCACAGGGAAGGAACGAGCAGTACTTC